The present T cell receptor (beta chain) was sequenced within a study of T-cell reconstitution after alpha-beta-depleted transplantation in children. Study-level findings and limits: Several hundred expanded graft clones reportedly supplied alpha-beta T cells about two months after transplant. After one year, T-cell counts and TCRbeta diversity mostly came from new T cells. Surviving recipient T cells and thymic progenitors produced the high day-60 TCRbeta diversity seen in some patients.

A library of TCRbeta sequences, prepared with unique molecular identifiers, was generated. Each CDR3 protein gets one entry after TCRdb re-called the PCR reads with MiXCR. The table has approximately 500,000 distinct CDR3 sequences, over 9.5% seen once. This clonotype was seen a few times. As yet, its antigen is unknown. V gave up 2 bases and J gave up 5 bases; unmatched junction bases: 5. Germline values: CDR1 MDHEN, CDR2 SYDVKM. The CDR3 extends over 14 amino acids. This chain joins TRBV28 and TRBJ2-5, with 7 bases matching TRBD2. Source: PBMCs, taken before TCRalphabeta/CD19-depleted stem cell transplant. This receptor was identified in a child aged 2-15 years with inherited bone marrow failure, due to receive a stem cell transplant. CDR3 in amino acids: CASSLRTRRETQYF. The CDR3 coding sequence is TGTGCCAGCAGTTTACGGACTAGGAGGGAGACCCAGTACTTC.